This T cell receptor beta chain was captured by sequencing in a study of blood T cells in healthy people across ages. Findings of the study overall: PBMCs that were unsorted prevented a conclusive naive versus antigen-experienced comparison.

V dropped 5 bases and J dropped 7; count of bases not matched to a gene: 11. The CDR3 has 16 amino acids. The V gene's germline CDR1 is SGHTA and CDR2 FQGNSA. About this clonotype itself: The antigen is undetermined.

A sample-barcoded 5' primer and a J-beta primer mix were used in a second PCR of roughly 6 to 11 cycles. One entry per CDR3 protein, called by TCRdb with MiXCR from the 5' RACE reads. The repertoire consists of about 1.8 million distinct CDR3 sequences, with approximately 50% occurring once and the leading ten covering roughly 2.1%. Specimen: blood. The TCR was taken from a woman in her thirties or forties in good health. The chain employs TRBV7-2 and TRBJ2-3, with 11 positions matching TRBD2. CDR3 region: CASSLSQLAGAHTQYF. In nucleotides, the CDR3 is TGTGCCAGCAGCCTTTCTCAACTAGCGGGGGCCCATACGCAGTATTTT.